This T cell receptor (beta chain) was documented in a study of cytomegalovirus exposure and HLA in healthy donors. The study ran its PCR with 60 Vbeta and 13 Jbeta primers. Here immunoSEQ multiplex PCR was the method, and the copy in TCRdb shows in-frame clones only, minus some. This table holds around 180,000 clones, 75% to 85% found once. Whole-study findings and limits: Previous analysis showed most TCR beta V segments were productive about 87% or about 30% of the time. In a later analysis, at a false discovery rate of 0.05, some 15,000 TCR beta sequences were associated with HLA alleles. Reportedly, fewer N-insertions than the approximately 690-donor mean appeared in an Asian-associated ancestry cluster in a later analysis.

The CDR3 totals 14 residues. Unmatched junction bases numbered 3, after V lost 4 bases and J lost 5 bases. Germline lookup yields CDR1 LNHDA and CDR2 SQIVND (reference sequence). About this clone itself: What it binds is unknown.

The V and J genes are TRBV19 and TRBJ1-4; 8 bases are a match to TRBD1. The sequenced material came from PBMCs. The sequence was obtained from a woman aged 45-60 years in good health and CMV-seropositive. This CDR3 reads CASSRTGINEKLFF. In DNA, the CDR3 is TGTGCCAGTAGTAGGACAGGGATAAATGAAAAACTGTTTTTT.